This T cell receptor beta chain was captured by sequencing in a study of blood T cell repertoires in COVID-19. Using immunoSEQ multiplex PCR, the repertoire was profiled, and TCRdb retains in-frame clones only, with some absent. The table includes fewer than 85,000 clones, around 90% detected once. V trimming: 1 base; J trimming: 3 bases; junction bases outside the gene matches: 3. The CDR3 covers 15 residues. Germline assignment: CDR1 LGHDT and CDR2 YNNKEL (reference sequence). This TCR derives from a man aged 50-60 years with active COVID-19. V gene TRBV3-1 (or the pseudogene TRBV3-2) combines with J gene TRBJ2-1, with 7 bases lining up with TRBD2. Sequencing input: peripheral blood. DNA of the CDR3: TGTGCCAGCAGCCAAGGGTGGGGGGGCTACAATGAGCAGTTCTTC. This codes for CASSQGWGGYNEQFF.